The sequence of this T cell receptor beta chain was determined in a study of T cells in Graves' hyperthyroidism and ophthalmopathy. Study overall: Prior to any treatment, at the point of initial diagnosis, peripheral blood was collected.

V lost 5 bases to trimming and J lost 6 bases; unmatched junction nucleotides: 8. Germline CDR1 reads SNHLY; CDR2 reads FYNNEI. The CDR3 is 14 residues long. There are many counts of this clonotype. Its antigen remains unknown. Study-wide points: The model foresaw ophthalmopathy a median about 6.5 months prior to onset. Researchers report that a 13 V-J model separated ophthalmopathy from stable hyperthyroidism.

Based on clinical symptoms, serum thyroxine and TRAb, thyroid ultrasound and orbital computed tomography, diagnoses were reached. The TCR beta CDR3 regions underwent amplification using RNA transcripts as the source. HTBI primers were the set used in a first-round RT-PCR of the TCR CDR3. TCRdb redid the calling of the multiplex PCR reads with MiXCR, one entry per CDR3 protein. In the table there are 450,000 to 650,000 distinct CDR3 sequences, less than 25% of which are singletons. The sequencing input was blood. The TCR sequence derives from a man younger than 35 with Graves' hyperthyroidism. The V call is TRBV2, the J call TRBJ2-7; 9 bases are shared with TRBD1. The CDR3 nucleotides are TGTGCCAGCAGTACCGGGACAGGGACTATCGAGCAGTACTTC. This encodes CASSTGTGTIEQYF.